The 17 T cell receptor beta chains below come from one sample, sequenced in a study of Ad26.COV2.S vaccination and SARS-CoV-2 variants. Described treatment: some 19 received Ad26.COV2.S at low or high dose, single or two shots; roughly five received placebo; per-sample allocation not given. Collection of samples fell on day 63 after the first vaccine or placebo injection. Clones were sequenced by immunoSEQ multiplex PCR, and TCRdb holds only the in-frame ones, with some missing. Of roughly 420,000 clones in the sample, over 75% were seen once. The specimen comprised peripheral blood, sampled in a trial of Ad26.COV2.S vaccine versus placebo. The source is a person between 18 and 65 years old who received the Ad26.COV2.S COVID-19 vaccine or a placebo.

The V call is TRBV27, the J call TRBJ1-3, with D tentatively TRBD1 (6 bases). This CDR3 has 14 residues. V was clipped by 5 bases and J by 1 base, with 9 bases between them. Per germline, CDR1 MNHEY and CDR2 SMNVEV (reference sequence). CDR3 sequence (DNA): TGTGCCAGCAGTCCTCAGGGGTCTGGAAACACCATATATTTT. This translates into CASSPQGSGNTIYF.

This chain links TRBV10-3 with TRBJ1-2; TRBD1 agrees at 8 bases. With V trimmed by 4 bases and J by 0 bases, 10 bases remained unmatched. Germline-derived CDR1 and CDR2 are ENHRY and SYGVKD. The CDR3 covers 17 residues. CDR3 residues: CAISGQTGVWANYGYTF. The CDR3 DNA sequence: TGTGCCATCAGTGGGCAGACAGGGGTGTGGGCTAACTATGGCTACACCTTC.

The chain recombines TRBV5-4 with TRBJ2-3; no definite D call. CDR1 SGHNT and CDR2 YYREEE come from the germline V gene (reference sequence). V lost 10 bases to trimming and J lost 0 bases, with 9 bases between them. The CDR3 runs 12 residues. CDR3 loop: CAGQSSTDTQYF. In DNA, the CDR3 is TGTGCCGGCCAATCTAGCACAGATACGCAGTATTTT.

This chain uses TRBV18 with TRBJ2-5; a possible D gene is TRBD1 (5 bases). V lost 3 bases, J lost 1 base, and 9 bases lay in between. The CDR3 sequence is 14 residues long. Germline assignment: CDR1 KGHSH and CDR2 LQKENI. The CDR3 here is CASSPGQVQETQYF. CDR3 DNA: TGTGCCAGCTCACCGGGGCAGGTCCAAGAGACCCAGTACTTC.

The chain combines TRBV4-2 with TRBJ1-2; the match to TRBD1 covers 8 bases. V trimming: 1 base; J trimming: 4 bases; junction bases outside the gene matches: 5. The CDR3 totals 15 residues. The germline V gene has CDR1 LGHNA and CDR2 YNFKEQ. CDR3 nucleotides: TGTGCCAGCAGCCAAGCAGGACAGGGCATCTATGGCTACACCTTC. Translating gives CASSQAGQGIYGYTF.

This clone was seen a single time. J is TRBJ2-1 and V is TRBV7-2; D remains unclear. Germline values: CDR1 SGHTA, CDR2 FQGNSA. Trimming removed 8 bases at V and 9 bases at J, with 26 bases between. There are 16 residues in the CDR3. CDR3 residues: CASGTVHRAEIAEQFF. The CDR3 coding sequence is TGTGCCAGCGGAACGGTCCATCGCGCGGAAATCGCTGAGCAGTTCTTC.

The chain has TRBV5-1 and TRBJ2-7, with D possibly matching TRBD2 (5 bases). Germline V gene data show CDR1 as SGHRS and CDR2 as YFSETQ. The CDR3 covers 13 residues. Trimming cost V 1 base and J 4 bases, with 9 bases left between them. Written as DNA, the CDR3 is TGCGCCAGCAGCTTGAGCACGGGGTACGAGCAGTACTTC. As protein: CASSLSTGYEQYF.

This clone was picked up one time. This chain links TRBV7-3 with TRBJ2-7; 7 bases line up with TRBD1. The V gene end was trimmed by 2 bases and the J gene end by 6 bases; junction bases not matched to a gene: 1. The germline V gene has CDR1 SGHTA and CDR2 FQGTGA. This CDR3 comprises 12 residues. The CDR3, as DNA: TGTGCCAGCAGCTTAGGGGACAGCGAGCAGTACTTC. Protein: CASSLGDSEQYF. Based on the CDR3 plus reference TRBV7-3 and TRBJ2-7, the full variable domain is GAGVSQTPSNKVTEKGKYVELRCDPISGHTALYWYRQSLGQGPEFLIYFQGTGAADDSGLPNDRFFAVRPEGSVSTLKIQRTERGDSAVYLCASSLGDSEQYFGPGTRLTVT.

The rearrangement links TRBV3-1 (or the pseudogene TRBV3-2) to TRBJ2-5; D is perhaps TRBD1 (6 bases). The CDR3 runs to 15 residues. V gave up 2 bases and J gave up 5 bases, with 15 bases separating them. CDR1 is LGHDT and CDR2 is YNNKEL in the germline V gene (reference sequence). CDR3 amino acids: CASSQPGTFLETQYF. The CDR3 DNA follows: TGTGCCAGCAGCCAACCCGGGACATTTTTGGAGACCCAGTACTTC.

The chain joins TRBV7-9 to TRBJ1-4, with unresolved D. This CDR3 has 16 amino acids. Trimming left V 5 bases short and J 4 bases short, with 17 bases between. The germline V gene encodes CDR1 SEHNR and CDR2 FQNEAQ (reference sequence). The CDR3 coding sequence is TGTGCCAGCAGCCGTGATCCGAACCGGATTAATGAAAAACTGTTTTTT. Protein product: CASSRDPNRINEKLFF.

This chain joins TRBV4-1 and TRBJ2-3; D is unresolved. The CDR3 has 15 residues. Per the germline V gene, CDR1 is MGHRA and CDR2 is YSYEKL. The V gene lost 3 bases and the J gene lost 8 bases, with 18 bases spanning the gap. CDR3 in amino acids: CASSHAGFGSPTQYF. CDR3 DNA: TGCGCCAGCAGCCACGCCGGCTTCGGCTCACCTACGCAGTATTTT.

This rearrangement joins TRBV30 to TRBJ1-1; 8 nucleotides agree with TRBD1. The J segment lost 3 bases and the V segment lost 2 bases, leaving 11 bases of the junction unmatched. The CDR3 totals 16 residues. CDR1 is GTSNPN and CDR2 is SVGIG in the germline V gene (reference sequence). CDR3 bases: TGTGCCTGGAGTTCCGACAGGGGAGGTGGGTACACTGAAGCTTTCTTT. Encoded protein: CAWSSDRGGGYTEAFF.

The rearrangement uses TRBV5-4 and TRBJ1-6; D unresolved. Trimming stripped 5 bases from V and 10 bases from J, with 10 bases between. CDR3 length: 12 amino acids. The germline gives CDR1 SGHNT, CDR2 YYREEE (reference sequence). The CDR3 region has the DNA TGTGCCAGCAGGAGGGAGGACTCACCCCTCCACTTT. Encoded protein: CASRREDSPLHF.

The chain uses TRBV27 and TRBJ1-1, with TRBD1 as a possible D gene (5 bases). From germline, CDR1 is MNHEY and CDR2 SMNVEV (reference sequence). CDR3 length equals 15 residues. Trimming stripped 3 bases from V and 1 base from J, with 12 bases between. As DNA, the CDR3 is TGTGCCAGCAGTTTGACGTGGGGGGGGAACACTGAAGCTTTCTTT. Its protein product is CASSLTWGGNTEAFF.

The V and J genes are TRBV6-1 and TRBJ2-5; D uncertain. Germline values: CDR1 MNHNS, CDR2 SASEGT. V was cut by 0 bases and J by 11 bases, with 13 bases left in between. CDR3 length: 13 residues. The chain's CDR3 is CASSEAGWSLQYF. As DNA, the CDR3 is TGTGCCAGCAGTGAAGCGGGGTGGAGTCTACAGTACTTC.

The chain couples TRBV27 to TRBJ1-4, with no clear D. The V gene lost 3 bases and the J gene lost 5 bases, with 7 bases spanning the gap. The CDR3 loop spans 13 amino acids. Germline loops: CDR1 MNHEY, CDR2 SMNVEV (reference sequence). This CDR3 reads CASSFSGNEKLFF. DNA for the CDR3: TGTGCCAGCAGTTTCTCCGGGAATGAAAAACTGTTTTTT.

This clone was seen just once. The chain carries TRBV18 and TRBJ2-2; 7 bases match TRBD1. CDR1 and CDR2 (germline): KGHSH, LQKENI. V lost 3 bases, J lost 2 bases, and 3 bases stayed unmatched. CDR3 length: 15 amino acids. The CDR3 reads CASSPDRTNTGELFF. For the CDR3, the DNA is TGTGCCAGCTCACCGGACAGGACTAACACCGGGGAGCTGTTTTTT.